This paragraph covers one T cell receptor beta chain sequence. What it binds is not known. Time point here: week 35, safety follow-up. Topical imiquimod was applied with each vaccine dose, which held 300 ug of mutant IDH1 20-mer peptide. Patients came in for eight vaccinations, in weeks 1, 3, 5, 7, 11, 15, 19 and 23. The data were taken from a study of a mutant IDH1 vaccine in newly diagnosed glioma. About the study: Averaging roughly 40 years of age, treated patients were around 60% male and approximately 38% female. Study-level findings and limits: Pseudoprogression seemed unrelated to changes in top peripheral T cell clonotypes.

Sequenced by immunoSEQ multiplex PCR; TCRdb stores in-frame clones only, minus some. The sample contains over 65,000 clones, roughly 84% of which appear only once. V was cut by 2 bases and J by 5 bases, with 10 bases left in between. The CDR3 consists of 13 residues. CDR1 and CDR2 (germline): SGHTA, FQGTGA. The rearrangement joins TRBV7-3 to TRBJ2-7; D is unclear. The TCR sequence derives from a man aged 18 to 35 with glioma. The input for sequencing was PBMCs, taken from a glioma patient whose treatment included an IDH1 peptide vaccine. The CDR3 spells CASSLLGSDEQYF. The CDR3 nucleotides are TGTGCCAGCAGCTTATTGGGTTCCGACGAGCAGTACTTC.